This TCR beta chain appears in the sequencing data of a study of blood T cell repertoires in COVID-19. As for the study in general: Whether acute or convalescent, the COVID-19 samples came from the United States, Italy and Spain.

Germline CDR1 reads SGHTA; CDR2 reads FQGNSA. The CDR3 is made up of 16 amino acids. Trimming cost V 6 bases and J 0 bases; bases outside gene matches: 4. Source study methods: It was from reference gene primer amplification that nucleated cell counts were estimated. The assay was immunoSEQ multiplex PCR, and TCRdb's table has in-frame clones only and misses some. V and J calls and clone size are copied from that table; D and trimming were computed from the DNA. The repertoire includes fewer than 300,000 clones, 70% to 90% of them detected once, and roughly 0.8% sits in the top ten. The sequence was obtained from a woman aged 30 to 39 with acute or convalescent COVID-19. The V call is TRBV7-2, the J call TRBJ2-1, with TRBD2 matching 11 bases. Sequenced material: peripheral blood. This CDR3 reads CASRVAGGASYNEQFF. Here the CDR3 DNA reads TGTGCCAGCAGGGTAGCGGGAGGGGCCTCCTACAATGAGCAGTTCTTC. The whole variable domain, remainder taken from reference TRBV7-2 and TRBJ2-1, is GAGVSQSPSNKVTEKGKDVELRCDPISGHTALYWYRQSLGQGLEFLIYFQGNSAPDKSGLPSDRFSAERTGGSVSTLTIQRTQQEDSAVYLCASRVAGGASYNEQFFGPGTRLTVL.